A single sample gave rise to the 3 T cell receptor beta chains below, sequenced in a study of early T cells in non-severe SARS-CoV-2 infection. TCRdb redid the calling of the 5' RACE reads with MiXCR, one entry per CDR3 protein. Among tens of thousands of distinct CDR3 sequences listed, about 9.4% were seen once. Sequences were derived from whole blood, sampled at baseline. The receptor set was obtained from an adult who was a healthcare worker with PCR-confirmed SARS-CoV-2 infection or an uninfected control (not recorded which).

At least ten counts were recorded for this clonotype. This sequence joins TRBV28 and TRBJ2-7, with a tentative D call TRBD1 (5 bases). CDR3 length equals 15 residues. CDR1 is MDHEN, CDR2 SYDVKM, per germline. The V gene lost 4 bases and the J gene lost 3 bases, with 16 bases spanning the gap. CDR3 sequence: CASSSPPGRDYEQYF. The CDR3 nucleotides read TGTGCCAGCAGTTCCCCCCCGGGCAGGGACTACGAGCAGTACTTC.

The V call is TRBV20-1, the J call TRBJ1-6; TRBD1 might be the D (5 bases). From germline, CDR1 is DFQATT and CDR2 SNEGSKA (reference sequence). V lost 0 bases and J 8 bases, leaving 14 bases between the germline ends. The CDR3 sequence is 15 residues long. The CDR3 protein is CSARDKRGLDSPLHF. The CDR3 nucleotides read TGCAGTGCTAGAGATAAGCGGGGACTAGATTCACCCCTCCACTTT.

The chain's CDR3 is CASSPREWNQPQHF. The CDR3 DNA is TGTGCCAGCTCACCACGGGAGTGGAATCAGCCCCAGCATTTT. The genes are TRBV18 and TRBJ1-5; D is unclear. V was clipped by 1 base and J by 4 bases, with 8 bases between them. Germline values: CDR1 KGHSH, CDR2 LQKENI. CDR3 size: 14 residues.